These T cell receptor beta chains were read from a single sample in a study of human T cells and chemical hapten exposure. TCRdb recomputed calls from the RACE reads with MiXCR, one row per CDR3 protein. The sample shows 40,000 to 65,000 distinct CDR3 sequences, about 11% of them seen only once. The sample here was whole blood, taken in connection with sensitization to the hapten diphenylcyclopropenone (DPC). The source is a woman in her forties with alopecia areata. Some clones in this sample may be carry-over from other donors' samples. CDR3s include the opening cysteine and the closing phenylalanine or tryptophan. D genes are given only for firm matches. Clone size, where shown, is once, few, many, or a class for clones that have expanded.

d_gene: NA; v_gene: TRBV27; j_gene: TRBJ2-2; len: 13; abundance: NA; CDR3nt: TGTGCCAGCAGTGCCGAGAACACCGGGGAGCTGTTTTTT; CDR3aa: CASSAENTGELFF
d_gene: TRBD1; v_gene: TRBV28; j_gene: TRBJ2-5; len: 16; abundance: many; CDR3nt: TGTGCCAGCAGCCAACCGGGACAGGGGGCTGGAGAGACCCAGTACTTC; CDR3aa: CASSQPGQGAGETQYF
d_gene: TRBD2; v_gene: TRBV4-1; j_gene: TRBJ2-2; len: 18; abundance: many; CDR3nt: TGCGCCAGCAGCCAAGAGTCGTCGGGACTAGCGGGACCCGGGGAGCTGTTTTTT; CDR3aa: CASSQESSGLAGPGELFF
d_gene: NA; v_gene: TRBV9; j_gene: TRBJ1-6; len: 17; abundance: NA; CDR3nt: TGTGCCAGCAGCGTAGGGGCCGGGGGCGGTAGTAATTCACCCCTCCACTTT; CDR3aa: CASSVGAGGGSNSPLHF
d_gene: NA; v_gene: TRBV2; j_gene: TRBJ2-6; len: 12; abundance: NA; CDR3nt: TGTGCCAGCAGTGCTGGGGCCAACGTCCTGACTTTC; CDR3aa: CASSAGANVLTF
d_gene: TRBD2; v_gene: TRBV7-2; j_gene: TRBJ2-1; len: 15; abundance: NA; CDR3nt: TGTGCCAGCAGTCGCGGGGGGGCCGGTTACAATGAGCAGTTCTTC; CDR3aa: CASSRGGAGYNEQFF
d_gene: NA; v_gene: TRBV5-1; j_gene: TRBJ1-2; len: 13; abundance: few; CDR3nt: TGCGCCAGCAGCCCGGACATCAACTATGGCTACACCTTC; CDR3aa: CASSPDINYGYTF
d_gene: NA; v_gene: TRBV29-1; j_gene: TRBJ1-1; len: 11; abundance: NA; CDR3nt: TGCAGCGTTGGGGACACGGGGCAAGCTTTCTTT; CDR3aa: CSVGDTGQAFF
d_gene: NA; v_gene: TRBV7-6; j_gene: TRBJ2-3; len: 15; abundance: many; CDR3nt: TGTGCCAGCAGCCAGAGAGGCGGAAGCACAGATACGCAGTATTTT; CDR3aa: CASSQRGGSTDTQYF
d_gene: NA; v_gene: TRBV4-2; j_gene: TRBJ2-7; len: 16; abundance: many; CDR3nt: TGTGCCAGCAGCCAAGAGGCTCGGGGATACTCCTACGAGCAGTACTTC; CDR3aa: CASSQEARGYSYEQYF
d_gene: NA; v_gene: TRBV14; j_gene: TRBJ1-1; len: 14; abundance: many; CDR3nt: TGTGCCAGCAGCCCCGGCCAGGGAGGTCCTGAAGCTTTCTTT; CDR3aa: CASSPGQGGPEAFF
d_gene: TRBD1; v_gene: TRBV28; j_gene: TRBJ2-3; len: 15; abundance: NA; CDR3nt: TGTGCCAGCAGTGAGGGGACAGGGGATTCAGATACGCAGTATTTT; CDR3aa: CASSEGTGDSDTQYF
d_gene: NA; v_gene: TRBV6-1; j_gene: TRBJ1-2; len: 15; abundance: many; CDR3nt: TGTGCCAGCAGTGAAGGAGGGACCTACGGCTATGGCTACACCTTC; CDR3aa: CASSEGGTYGYGYTF
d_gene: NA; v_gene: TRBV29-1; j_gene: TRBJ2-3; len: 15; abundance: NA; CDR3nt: TGCAGCGTTCTAATGCACCCCTTTGGCACAGATACGCAGTATTTT; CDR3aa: CSVLMHPFGTDTQYF
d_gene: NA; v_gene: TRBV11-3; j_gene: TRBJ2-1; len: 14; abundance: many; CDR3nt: TGTGCCAGCAGCTTAGACGTCGAATACAATGAGCAGTTCTTC; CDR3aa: CASSLDVEYNEQFF
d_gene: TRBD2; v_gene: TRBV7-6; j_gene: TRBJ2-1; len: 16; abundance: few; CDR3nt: TGTGCCAGCAGCCCCCCGGCGGGCGGGAGCCACAATGAGCAGTTCTTC; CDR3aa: CASSPPAGGSHNEQFF
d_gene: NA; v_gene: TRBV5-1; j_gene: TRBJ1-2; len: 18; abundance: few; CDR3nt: TGCGCCAGCAGCTTGGGCCCGACACGCCAGGTTGCAGTAGGGGGCTACACCTTC; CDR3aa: CASSLGPTRQVAVGGYTF
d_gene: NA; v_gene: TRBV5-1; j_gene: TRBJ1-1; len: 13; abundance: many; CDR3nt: TGCGCCAGCGGAGGAGGAGGGAACACTGAAGCTTTCTTT; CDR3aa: CASGGGGNTEAFF
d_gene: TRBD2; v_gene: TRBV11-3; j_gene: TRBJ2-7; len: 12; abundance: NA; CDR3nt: TGTGCCAGCAGCTCATCGGGGGGCGAGCAGTACTTC; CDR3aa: CASSSSGGEQYF
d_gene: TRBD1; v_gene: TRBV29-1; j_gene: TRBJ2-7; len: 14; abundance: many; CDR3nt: TGCAGCGTCCTGCGGGGACAGGGCTCCTACGAGCAGTACTTC; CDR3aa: CSVLRGQGSYEQYF
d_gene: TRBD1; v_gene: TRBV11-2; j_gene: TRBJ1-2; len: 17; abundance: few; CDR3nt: TGTGCCAGCACCAAAGGGGACAGGGGGCTCGGGAACTATGGCTACACCTTC; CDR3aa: CASTKGDRGLGNYGYTF
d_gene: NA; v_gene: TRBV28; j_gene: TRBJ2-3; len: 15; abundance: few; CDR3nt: TGTGCCAGCCCCAGAAGACTATCCGCCACAGATACGCAGTATTTT; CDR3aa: CASPRRLSATDTQYF
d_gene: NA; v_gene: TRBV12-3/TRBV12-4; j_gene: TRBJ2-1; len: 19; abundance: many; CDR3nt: TGTGCCAGCAGCCACCCCTCCCGGGGAGGGGGGAGCTCCTACAATGAGCAGTTCTTC; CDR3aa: CASSHPSRGGGSSYNEQFF
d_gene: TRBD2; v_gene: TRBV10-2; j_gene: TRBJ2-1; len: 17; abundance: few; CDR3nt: TGCGCCAGCAGCGCCGCCTTGGCGGGAGGGCCCTTGGATGAGCAGTTCTTC; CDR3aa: CASSAALAGGPLDEQFF
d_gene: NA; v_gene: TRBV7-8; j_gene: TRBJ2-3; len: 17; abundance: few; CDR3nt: TGTGCCAGCAGCTTTTATCGGGGAGTCGGCGGCACAGATACGCAGTATTTT; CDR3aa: CASSFYRGVGGTDTQYF
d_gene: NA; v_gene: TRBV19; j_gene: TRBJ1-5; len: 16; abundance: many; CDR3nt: TGTGCCAGTAGTACTACGGGACAATCGATTAATCAGCCCCAGCATTTT; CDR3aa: CASSTTGQSINQPQHF
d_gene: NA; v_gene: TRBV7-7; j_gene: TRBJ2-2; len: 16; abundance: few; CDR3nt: TGTGCCAGCAGCTTAGAAGCGGACCGATTCACCGGGGAGCTGTTTTTT; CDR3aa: CASSLEADRFTGELFF
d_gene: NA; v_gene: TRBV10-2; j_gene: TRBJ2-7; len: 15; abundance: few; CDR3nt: TGCGCCAGCAGTGAGTCGGGACTGGCTTCCTACGAGCAGTACTTC; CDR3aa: CASSESGLASYEQYF
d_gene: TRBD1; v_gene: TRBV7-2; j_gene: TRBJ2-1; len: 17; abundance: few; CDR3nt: TGTGCCAGCAGCCCGCATGCCGGGACAGGGGCCTACAATGAGCAGTTCTTC; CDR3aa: CASSPHAGTGAYNEQFF
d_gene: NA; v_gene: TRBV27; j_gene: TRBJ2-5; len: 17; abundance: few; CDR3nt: TGTGCCAGCAGTCCCCTGGCGGAGGGGGCAATCGAAGAGACCCAGTACTTC; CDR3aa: CASSPLAEGAIEETQYF
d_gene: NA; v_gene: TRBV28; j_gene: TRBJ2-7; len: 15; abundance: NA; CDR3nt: TGTGCCAGCGGAGCCCCCGGGACCCGGGGTGACGAGCAGTACTTC; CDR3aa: CASGAPGTRGDEQYF
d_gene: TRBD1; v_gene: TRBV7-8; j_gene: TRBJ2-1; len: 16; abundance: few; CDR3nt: TGTGCCAGCAGCTTAGAGGGGACAGGGTCCTACAATGAGCAGTTCTTC; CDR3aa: CASSLEGTGSYNEQFF
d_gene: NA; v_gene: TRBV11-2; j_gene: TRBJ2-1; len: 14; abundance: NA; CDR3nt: TGTGCCAGCAGCTTGGACCTTTTCTACAATGAGCAGTTCTTC; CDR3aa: CASSLDLFYNEQFF
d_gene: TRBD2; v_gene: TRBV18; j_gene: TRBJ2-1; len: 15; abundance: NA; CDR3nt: TGTGCCAGCTCACGCGCGGGAGGGCCCGGCAATGAGCAGTTCTTC; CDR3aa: CASSRAGGPGNEQFF
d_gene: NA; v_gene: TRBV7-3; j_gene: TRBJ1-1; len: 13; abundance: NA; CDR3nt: TGTGCCAGCAGCTTAGGACAAGGGACTGAAGCTTTCTTT; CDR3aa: CASSLGQGTEAFF
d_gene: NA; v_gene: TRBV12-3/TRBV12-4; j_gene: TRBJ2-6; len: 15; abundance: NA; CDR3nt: TGTGCCAGCAGTTTGCGAGGGGCCGGGGCCAACGTCCTGACTTTC; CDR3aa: CASSLRGAGANVLTF
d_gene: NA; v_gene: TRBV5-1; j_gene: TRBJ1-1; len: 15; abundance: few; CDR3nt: TGCGCCAGCAGCTTTTGGGGAACTGAGAACACTGAAGCTTTCTTT; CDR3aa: CASSFWGTENTEAFF
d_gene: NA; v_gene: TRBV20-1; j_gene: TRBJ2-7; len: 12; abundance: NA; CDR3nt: TGCAGTACCGAGACAGGAACCTACGAGCAGTACTTC; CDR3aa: CSTETGTYEQYF
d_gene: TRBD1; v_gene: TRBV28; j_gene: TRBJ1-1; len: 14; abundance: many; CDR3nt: TGTGCCAGCAGAGAAGGGGCAGGGGGGATTCAAGCTTTCTTT; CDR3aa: CASREGAGGIQAFF
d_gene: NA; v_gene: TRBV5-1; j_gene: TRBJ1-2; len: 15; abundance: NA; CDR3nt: TGCGCCAGCAGCCTGGCAGGGGCGAATCGGTATGGCTACACCTTC; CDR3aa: CASSLAGANRYGYTF
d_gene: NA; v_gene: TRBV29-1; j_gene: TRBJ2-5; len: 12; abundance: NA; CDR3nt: TGCAGCGTTGATACGGGGACGGAGACCCAGTACTTC; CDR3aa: CSVDTGTETQYF
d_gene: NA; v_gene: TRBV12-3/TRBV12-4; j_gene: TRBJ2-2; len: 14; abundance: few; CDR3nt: TGTGCCAGCACCTGGTGGGACGCCACCGGGGAGCTGTTTTTT; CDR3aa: CASTWWDATGELFF
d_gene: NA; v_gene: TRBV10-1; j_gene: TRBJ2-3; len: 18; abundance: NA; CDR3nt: TGCGCCAGCAGTGAGTCAAGTAGAGGGACCACTAGCACAGATACGCAGTATTTT; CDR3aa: CASSESSRGTTSTDTQYF
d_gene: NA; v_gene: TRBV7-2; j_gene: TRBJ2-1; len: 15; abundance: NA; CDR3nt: TGTGCCAGCAGCTTACAGTTCGGGCAGGGGAATGAGCAGTTCTTC; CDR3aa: CASSLQFGQGNEQFF
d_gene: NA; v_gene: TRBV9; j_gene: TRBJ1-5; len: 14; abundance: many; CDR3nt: TGTGCCAGCAGTCTCAGTGGGGGCAATCAGCCCCAGCATTTT; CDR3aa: CASSLSGGNQPQHF
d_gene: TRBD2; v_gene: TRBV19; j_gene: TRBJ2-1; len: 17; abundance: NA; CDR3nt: TGTGCCAGTAGTATAAATCTAGCGGGGGGTCCCTACAATGAGCAGTTCTTC; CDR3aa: CASSINLAGGPYNEQFF
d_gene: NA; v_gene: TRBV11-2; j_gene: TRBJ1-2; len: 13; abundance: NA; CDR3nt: TGTGCCAGCAGCTTTCGGGGGCCAGATGGCTACACCTTC; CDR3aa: CASSFRGPDGYTF
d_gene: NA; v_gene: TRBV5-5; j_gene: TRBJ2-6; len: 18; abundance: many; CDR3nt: TGTGCCAGCAGCTTGAGTTTGATGATTAGCTCTGGGGCCAACGTCCTGACTTTC; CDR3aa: CASSLSLMISSGANVLTF
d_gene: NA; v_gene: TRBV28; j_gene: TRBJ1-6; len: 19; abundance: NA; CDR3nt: TGTGCCAGCAGCCGTGGGCAGGACGGATTTAGCTCCTATAATTCACCCCTCCACTTT; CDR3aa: CASSRGQDGFSSYNSPLHF
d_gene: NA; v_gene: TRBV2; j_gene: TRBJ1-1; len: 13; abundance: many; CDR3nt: TGTGCCAGCGTGCGTTTCATGAACACTGAAGCTTTCTTT; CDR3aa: CASVRFMNTEAFF
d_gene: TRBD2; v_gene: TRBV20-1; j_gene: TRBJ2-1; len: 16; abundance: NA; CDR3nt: TGCAGTGCCATAGTAGCGGGAGGCCTCTCAGTCGGCGAGCAGTTCTTC; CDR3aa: CSAIVAGGLSVGEQFF